Described below is a single T cell receptor beta chain sequence and its context. What it binds is unknown. A much bigger clone sits one base away, suggesting this may be a read error. CDR3 length equals 11 residues. CDR1 and CDR2 from the germline V gene are MNHNY and SVGAGI (reference sequence). The source of the sample is a study of CD8 T cells in ankylosing spondylitis. Study-wide results and limits: Seemingly characteristic of ankylosing spondylitis blood was a TCR beta motif consisting of several highly homologous variants. Disease-linked clones were reportedly significantly enriched in matched ankylosing spondylitis synovial fluid.

TCRdb reprocessed the 5' RACE reads with MiXCR, giving one entry per CDR3 protein. This sample has 750,000 to 850,000 distinct CDR3 sequences, with 12% found just once. The specimen was blood, either unsorted or a sorted T cell fraction (not recorded which). The clonotype was recovered from a male donor with ankylosing spondylitis. The gene calls are TRBV6-6 and TRBJ2-7; tentative D call: TRBD2 (5 bases). The CDR3 nucleotides are TGTGCCGGAGGCAGAGAGGGAGAGCAGTGCTTC. Its protein is CAGGREGEQCF.